The clone carrying this TCR beta chain was observed a single time. The antigen is unknown. The entry originates in a study of shared clonotypes between healthy human individuals. For the study at large: A few men and two women, aged 18 to 49, were donors.

All donors qualified as healthy HIV-negative adults and had experienced no recent acute infections or vaccinations. Study-wide findings and caveats: The generation probabilities recorded for non-shared clonotypes fell below those of clonotypes shared by all four donors.

The CDR3 consists of 16 residues. Per the germline V gene, CDR1 is MGHDK and CDR2 is SYGVNS. The V and J ends lost 6 bases and 8 bases, in that order; junction bases with no gene match: 11. TCRdb keeps only in-frame clones here, not all; method: immunoSEQ multiplex PCR. The table has about a million clones, under 80% seen once. The receptor was derived from a man younger than 35 in good health. Sequenced input: memory CD4+ T cells sorted from blood. The subset denotes: CD45RA-negative fraction. The rearrangement joins TRBV25-1 to TRBJ2-3, with 13 nucleotides matching TRBD2. Written as DNA, the CDR3 is TGTGCCAGCAGGGTCACAGGACTAGCGGGAGCGGGTACGCAGTATTTT. Protein product: CASRVTGLAGAGTQYF.